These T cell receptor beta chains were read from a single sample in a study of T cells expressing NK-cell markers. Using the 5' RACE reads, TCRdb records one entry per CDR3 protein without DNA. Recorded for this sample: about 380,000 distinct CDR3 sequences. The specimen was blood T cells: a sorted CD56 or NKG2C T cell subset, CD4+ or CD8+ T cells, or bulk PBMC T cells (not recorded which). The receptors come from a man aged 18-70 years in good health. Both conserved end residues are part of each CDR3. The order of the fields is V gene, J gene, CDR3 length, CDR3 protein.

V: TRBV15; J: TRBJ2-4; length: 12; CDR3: CATTHGGGIQYF
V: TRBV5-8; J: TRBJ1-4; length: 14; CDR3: CASSANRDVEKLFF
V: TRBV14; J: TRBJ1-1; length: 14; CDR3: CASSRQYMNTEAFF
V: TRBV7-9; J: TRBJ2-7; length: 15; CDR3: CASSSRFSRGYEQYF
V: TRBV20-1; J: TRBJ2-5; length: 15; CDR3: CSARAGGSSMETQYF
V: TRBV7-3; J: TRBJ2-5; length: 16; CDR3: CASSPGALAGKETQYF
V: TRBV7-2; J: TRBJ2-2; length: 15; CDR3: CASSLGSLFTGELFF
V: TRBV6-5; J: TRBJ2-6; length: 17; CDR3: CASSYSDWSSGANVLTF
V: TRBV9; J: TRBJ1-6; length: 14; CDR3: CASSVRGRDSPLHF
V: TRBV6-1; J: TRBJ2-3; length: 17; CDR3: CASFGLAGGQSTDTQYF
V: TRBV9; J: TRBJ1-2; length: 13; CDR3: CASRQTGSGGYTF
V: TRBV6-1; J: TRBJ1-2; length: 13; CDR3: CASSEPGGGGYTF
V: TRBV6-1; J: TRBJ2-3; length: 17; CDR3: CASSRNGGGARMDTQYF
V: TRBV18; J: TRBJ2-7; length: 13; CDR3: CASSPRDGGEQYF
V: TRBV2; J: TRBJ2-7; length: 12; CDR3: CASCGASYEQYF
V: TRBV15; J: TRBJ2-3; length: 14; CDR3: CATSKRGLADTQYF
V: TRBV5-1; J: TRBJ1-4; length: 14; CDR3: CASSLSETREKLFF
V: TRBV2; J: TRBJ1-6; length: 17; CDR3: CASRIAGASSYNSPLHF
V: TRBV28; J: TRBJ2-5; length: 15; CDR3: CASSFERQLQETQYF
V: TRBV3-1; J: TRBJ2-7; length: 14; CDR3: CASSQTHNSYEQYF
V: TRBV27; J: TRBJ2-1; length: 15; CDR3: CASSPSGRINNEQFF
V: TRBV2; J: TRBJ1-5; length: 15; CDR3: CASGFGRAGGQPQHF
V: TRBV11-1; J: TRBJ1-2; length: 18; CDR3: CASSLASGGRKLNYGYTF
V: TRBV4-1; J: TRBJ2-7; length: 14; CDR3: CASRRTGGSVEQYF
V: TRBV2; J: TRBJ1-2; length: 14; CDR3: CASRKGQQTYGYTF
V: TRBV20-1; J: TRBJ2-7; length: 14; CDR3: CSASLPTASYEQYF
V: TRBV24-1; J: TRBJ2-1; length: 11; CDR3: CATSAYNEQFF
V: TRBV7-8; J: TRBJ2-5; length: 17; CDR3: CASSTGTSGGTGETQYF
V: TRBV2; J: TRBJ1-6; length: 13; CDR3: CAGTGIYNSPLHF
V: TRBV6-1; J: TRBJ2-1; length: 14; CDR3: CASTIEVGLNEQFF
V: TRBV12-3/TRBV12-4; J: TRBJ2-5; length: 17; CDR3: CASSPGILAGGPETQYF
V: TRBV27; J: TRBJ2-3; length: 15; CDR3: CATTIYGGAKDTQYF
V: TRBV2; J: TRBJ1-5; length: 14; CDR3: CASVGQRFNQPQHF